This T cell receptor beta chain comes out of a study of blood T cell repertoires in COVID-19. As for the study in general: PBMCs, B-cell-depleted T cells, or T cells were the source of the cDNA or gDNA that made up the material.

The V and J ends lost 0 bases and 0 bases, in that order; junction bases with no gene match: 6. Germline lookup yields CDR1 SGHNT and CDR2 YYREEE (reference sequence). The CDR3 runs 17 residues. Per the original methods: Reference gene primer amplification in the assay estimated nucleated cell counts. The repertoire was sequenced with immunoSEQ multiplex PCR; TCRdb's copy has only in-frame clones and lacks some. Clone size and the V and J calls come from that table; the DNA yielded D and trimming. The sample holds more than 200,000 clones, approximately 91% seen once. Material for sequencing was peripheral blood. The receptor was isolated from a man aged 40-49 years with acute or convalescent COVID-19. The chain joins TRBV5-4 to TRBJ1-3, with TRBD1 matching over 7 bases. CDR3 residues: CASSLGGDSVSGNTIYF. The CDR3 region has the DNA TGTGCCAGCAGCTTGGGTGGGGACAGCGTCTCTGGAAACACCATATATTTT.